Listed here are 26 T cell receptor beta chains from one sample, sequenced in a study of cytomegalovirus exposure and HLA in healthy donors (dated by TCRdb to the late 2010s). The library came from the immunoSEQ multiplex PCR assay. A mixture of 60 forward primers for TCR Vbeta segments and 13 reverse primers for TCR Jbeta segments was used in the multiplex PCR. TCRdb took over this immuneACCESS table, retaining in-frame rearrangements with V and J assigned. Such tables are incomplete; in checked studies, under half of the missing clones stem from an unresolved V gene, and the remainder is unexplained. This sample lists about 130,000 clones; around 75% were detected once. The top ten constitute less than 4% of the sample. Sequencing was done on a sample of PBMCs. The origin of the receptors is a man aged 30-40 years in good health and CMV-seronegative.

This clone was seen more than once but under ten times. The gene calls are TRBV28 and TRBJ2-2; the match to TRBD2 covers 11 bases. The CDR3 consists of 15 residues. V shed 6 bases, J shed 5 bases, and the junction held 5 bases outside the gene matches. CDR1 MDHEN and CDR2 SYDVKM come from the germline V gene. The CDR3 DNA reads as TGTGCCAGCAGATTAAGACTAGCGGGGACCGGGGAGCTGTTTTTT. It specifies CASRLRLAGTGELFF.

This chain links TRBV30 with TRBJ1-1; TRBD1 aligns across 9 bases. Germline CDR1 reads GTSNPN; CDR2 reads SVGIG (reference sequence). The CDR3 runs 12 residues. The junction had 4 bases not matched to a gene; V was cut back by 3 bases and J by 8 bases. CDR3 residues: CAWRGTGREAFF. The CDR3, as DNA: TGTGCCTGGAGAGGGACAGGGCGGGAAGCTTTCTTT.

This clone was detected once. This rearrangement joins TRBV19 to TRBJ2-1, with TRBD1 matching over 7 bases. Trimming at V came to 1 base and at J to 4 bases, leaving 4 bases not matched to a gene. CDR3 length equals 15 residues. Per germline, CDR1 LNHDA and CDR2 SQIVND (reference sequence). CDR3 nucleotides: TGTGCCAGTAGTATAGCAGGGACAGCGTACAATGAGCAGTTCTTC. Its protein product is CASSIAGTAYNEQFF.

Only a few counts were recorded for this clone. The chain uses TRBV18 and TRBJ1-3; D gene unclear. The CDR3 extends over 15 amino acids. In germline, CDR1 is KGHSH, CDR2 LQKENI. V shed 3 bases and J shed 0 bases, with 9 bases lying between them. Here the CDR3 DNA reads TGTGCCAGCTCACCTGGTGCACACTCTGGAAACACCATATATTTT. As protein: CASSPGAHSGNTIYF. The whole variable domain, filled in from reference TRBV18 and TRBJ1-3, reads NAGVMQNPRHLVRRRGQEARLRCSPMKGHSHVYWYRQLPEEGLKFMVYLQKENIIDESGMPKERFSAEFPKEGPSILRIQQVVRGDSAAYFCASSPGAHSGNTIYFGEGSWLTVV.

This chain joins TRBV7-9 and TRBJ2-1; D is possibly TRBD1 (5 bases). Germline V gives CDR1 SEHNR, CDR2 FQNEAQ (reference sequence). The CDR3 totals 11 residues. Between the trimmed V and J ends, which lost 5 bases and 10 bases, there was a span of 9 bases. The CDR3 sequence is CASSPKGEQFF. The CDR3 bases are TGTGCCAGCAGCCCCAAGGGGGAGCAGTTCTTC.

This rearrangement joins TRBV28 to TRBJ2-5; D is possibly TRBD1 (6 bases). V shed 8 bases and J shed 4 bases, with 11 bases lying between them. Germline CDR1 is MDHEN and CDR2 is SYDVKM. The CDR3 loop spans 12 amino acids. The CDR3 DNA reads TGTGCCAGCCGTTGGGGGCGAGAGACCCAGTACTTC. It specifies CASRWGRETQYF.

This clone occurred a few times. The gene calls are TRBV6-4 and TRBJ2-1; 8 bases align to TRBD2. V lost 0 bases and J lost 4; bases outside the gene matches: 8. Germline V gene lookup returns CDR1 MRHNA and CDR2 SNTAGT. This CDR3 comprises 17 residues. For the CDR3, the DNA is TGTGCCAGCAGTGACTCGTATTCTAGCGGGTCTTACAATGAGCAGTTCTTC. It translates to CASSDSYSSGSYNEQFF.

The rearrangement links TRBV4-3 to TRBJ1-4; 7 bases align to TRBD1. V shed 0 bases, J shed 7 bases, and the junction held 14 bases outside the gene matches. Germline CDR1 reads LGHNA; CDR2 reads YSLEER. The CDR3 totals 18 residues. The CDR3 DNA reads TGCGCCAGCAGCCAAGATCTACGTGGGCAGGGGGGTTTTGAAAAACTGTTTTTT. Residues: CASSQDLRGQGGFEKLFF.

This clone showed up just once. The chain links TRBV4-1 to TRBJ1-1; 7 bases agree with TRBD1. Germline CDR1 MGHRA, CDR2 YSYEKL. This CDR3 contains 14 residues. The V gene end was trimmed by 0 bases and the J gene end by 6 bases; junction bases not matched to a gene: 4. The CDR3 sequence is CASSQEQGGPEAFF. The CDR3 DNA follows: TGCGCCAGCAGCCAAGAGCAGGGGGGCCCTGAAGCTTTCTTT.

The gene calls are TRBV6-6 and TRBJ2-5; 7 bases match TRBD1. Germline V lookup: CDR1 MNHNY, CDR2 SVGAGI (reference sequence). V trimming: 3 bases; J trimming: 5 bases; junction bases outside the gene matches: 12. This CDR3 region has 16 residues. CDR3 sequence: CASSYSDRTVWETQYF. The CDR3 DNA reads as TGTGCCAGCAGTTATTCGGACAGGACGGTATGGGAGACCCAGTACTTC.

This sequence joins TRBV19 and TRBJ2-3; D call uncertain. Between the trimmed V and J ends, which lost 5 bases and 3 bases, there was a span of 6 bases. Germline values: CDR1 LNHDA, CDR2 SQIVND (reference sequence). The length of the CDR3 is 12 residues. The CDR3 reads CASSSITDTQYF. The DNA of the CDR3 is TGTGCCAGTAGTTCCATTACAGATACGCAGTATTTT.

V usage is TRBV2 and J usage is TRBJ2-7, with 8 bases fitting TRBD1. The CDR3 runs to 17 residues. Germline V gives CDR1 SNHLY, CDR2 FYNNEI. The ends lost 3 bases at V and 0 bases at J; junction bases unmatched: 10. CDR3 bases: TGTGCCAGCAGTGATGGGAAACGGACAGGGAGCTCCTACGAGCAGTACTTC. Amino acids: CASSDGKRTGSSYEQYF.

CDR3 loop: CATSRAGGRYYGYTF. CDR3 DNA sequence: TGTGCCACCAGCAGAGCTGGGGGGAGGTACTATGGCTACACCTTC. The rearrangement links TRBV15 to TRBJ1-2; TRBD1 is a possible D gene (5 bases). This CDR3 has 15 amino acids. V lost 1 base, J lost 3 bases, and 12 bases lay in between. Per the germline V gene, CDR1 is LNHNV and CDR2 is YYDKDF (reference sequence).

The chain recombines TRBV5-1 with TRBJ2-5, with 8 bases lining up with TRBD1. Per the germline V gene, CDR1 is SGHRS and CDR2 is YFSETQ. This CDR3 is 14 amino acids long. The V segment lost 3 bases and the J segment 7 bases; nucleotides outside the gene matches: 8. The CDR3 spells CASSSVTGEATQYF. The CDR3 DNA follows: TGCGCCAGCAGCTCCGTGACAGGGGAAGCGACCCAGTACTTC.

The chain recombines TRBV30 with TRBJ2-1; maybe TRBD2 (6 bases). V was cut by 2 bases and J by 0 bases, with 8 bases left in between. Germline CDR1 reads GTSNPN; CDR2 reads SVGIG (reference sequence). The CDR3 loop spans 14 amino acids. CDR3 sequence reads: CAWSLAVSYNEQFF. CDR3 coding DNA: TGTGCCTGGAGTTTAGCGGTCTCCTACAATGAGCAGTTCTTC.

This chain connects TRBV5-1 to TRBJ2-7, with 13 bases matching TRBD2. The junction had 9 bases not matched to a gene; V was cut back by 3 bases and J by 3 bases. Germline V gene data show CDR1 as SGHRS and CDR2 as YFSETQ. This CDR3 has 17 amino acids. CDR3: CASSYGTSGTVGYEQYF. The CDR3 nucleotides are TGCGCCAGCAGCTACGGGACTAGCGGGACTGTCGGCTACGAGCAGTACTTC.

Turning to this clone: Other DNA sequences in the sample encode the same CDR3. The rearrangement links TRBV30 to TRBJ1-2; possibly TRBD1 for D (6 bases). CDR1 and CDR2 from the germline V gene are GTSNPN and SVGIG (reference sequence). This CDR3 has 14 residues. CDR3 in amino acids: CAWDTGRARGGYTF. The CDR3 region has the DNA TGTGCTTGGGACACAGGTCGCGCCCGCGGCGGCTACACCTTC. Using reference TRBV30 and TRBJ1-2 for the parts outside the CDR3, the full variable domain is SQTIHQWPATLVQPVGSPLSLECTVEGTSNPNLYWYRQAAGRGLQLLFYSVGIGQISSEVPQNLSASRPQDRQFILSSKKLLLSDSGFYLCAWDTGRARGGYTFGSGTRLTVV.

The CDR3 nucleotides read TGTGCCAGCAGCCCCGGACAGGGGAGGTCGGGAGAGGCCCAGCATTTT. Protein product: CASSPGQGRSGEAQHF. V is TRBV28 and J is TRBJ1-5, with TRBD1 matching 9 bases. The CDR3 runs to 16 residues. V trimming: 6 bases; J trimming: 11 bases; junction bases outside the gene matches: 17. Germline loops: CDR1 MDHEN, CDR2 SYDVKM.

The chain combines TRBV30 with TRBJ2-5, with 11 bases lining up with TRBD1. The CDR3 contains 15 residues. J gave up 5 bases and V 1 base, and 6 bases lay outside the gene matches. Germline CDR1 is GTSNPN and CDR2 is SVGIG (reference sequence). In DNA, the CDR3 is TGTGCCTGGAGTGCGTGGACAGGGGGCAGGGAGACCCAGTACTTC. It encodes CAWSAWTGGRETQYF.

About this clone: The junction departs from germline at one end; a sequencing error may be responsible. This chain connects TRBV5-6 to TRBJ1-5; 9 bases map to TRBD1. This CDR3 has 15 amino acids. Germline V gene sequence: CDR1 SGHDT, CDR2 YYEEEE. CDR3 sequence reads: CASSLGTGRNQLQHF. The CDR3 nucleotides read TGTGCCAGCAGCCTTGGGACAGGGAGGAATCAGCTCCAGCATTTT.

The J gene is TRBJ1-5, the V gene TRBV4-1; D may be TRBD1 (5 bases). This CDR3 spans 18 amino acids. With 3 bases removed from V and 2 bases from J, the gap between germline ends came to 20 bases. Per the germline V gene, CDR1 is MGHRA and CDR2 is YSYEKL. This CDR3 is CASSHPLQAPVGNQPQHF. The CDR3 DNA reads TGCGCCAGCAGCCACCCGTTACAGGCCCCGGTCGGCAATCAGCCCCAGCATTTT.

The chain has TRBV6-5 and TRBJ2-7; no reliable D call. V was trimmed by 2 bases and J by 5 bases, leaving 13 bases between them. The length of the CDR3 is 14 residues. The germline CDR1 and CDR2 sequences are MNHEY and SVGAGI. In nucleotides, the CDR3 is TGTGCCAGCAGTTACGAGGCTGGGTCTGACGAGCAGTACTTC. Its translation: CASSYEAGSDEQYF.

J is TRBJ2-5 and V is TRBV28, with no clear D. V lost 7 bases and J lost 0, with 6 bases in between. Germline V lookup: CDR1 MDHEN, CDR2 SYDVKM. There are 12 residues in the CDR3. CDR3 coding DNA: TGTGCCAGCATCGACAACCAAGAGACCCAGTACTTC. Residues: CASIDNQETQYF.

This clone was counted only a few times. The rearrangement uses TRBV7-2 and TRBJ1-4, with D tentatively TRBD1 (5 bases). CDR1 and CDR2 from the germline V gene are SGHTA and FQGNSA. This CDR3 comprises 14 residues. The V and J ends lost 1 base and 8 bases respectively, with 11 bases between them. As DNA, the CDR3 is TGTGCCAGCAGCTTAGGGGGCGCAGGAGAAAAACTGTTTTTT. Translated, it gives CASSLGGAGEKLFF.

The sample holds many counts of this clone. The chain recombines TRBV5-6 with TRBJ2-1; no definite D call. V was cut by 4 bases and J by 5 bases, with 16 bases left in between. CDR1 SGHDT and CDR2 YYEEEE come from the germline V gene. The CDR3 is 15 residues long. For the CDR3, the DNA is TGTGCCAGCAGCCTCCTAGTTGAGCGTCACAATGAGCAGTTCTTC. It specifies CASSLLVERHNEQFF.

The DNA for the CDR3 is TGTGCCAGTACCGTAAGTGGCATTTCCTATGGCTACACCTTC. Translating it yields CASTVSGISYGYTF. The chain joins TRBV19 to TRBJ1-2; D gene ambiguous. The CDR3 spans 14 residues. V lost 7 bases to trimming and J lost 4 bases, with 16 bases between them. Germline values: CDR1 LNHDA, CDR2 SQIVND (reference sequence). Filled out from reference TRBV19 and TRBJ1-2, the complete variable domain reads DGGITQSPKYLFRKEGQNVTLSCEQNLNHDAMYWYRQDPGQGLRLIYYSQIVNDFQKGDIAEGYSVSREKKESFPLTVTSAQKNPTAFYLCASTVSGISYGYTFGSGTRLTVV.